This T cell receptor (beta chain) appears in the sequencing data of a study of shared clonotypes between healthy human individuals. Several immunoSEQ plates held equal portions of the genomic DNA taken from each subset. Profiled with immunoSEQ multiplex PCR; TCRdb holds only in-frame clones, not every one. This sample has roughly 2.2 million clones, with around 92% found just once. Per the germline V gene, CDR1 is WSHSY and CDR2 is SAAADI. V gave up 4 bases and J gave up 8 bases; unmatched junction bases: 5. The CDR3 runs 14 residues. This clonotype originated in a man aged 18 to 30 in good health. Some clones in this sample may be carry-over from other donors' samples. The V and J genes are TRBV10-2 and TRBJ2-1; 10 bases match TRBD2. The sample consisted of naive CD4+ T cells from PBMCs. Noted subset: CD45RA+ positively selected. DNA for the CDR3: TGCGCCAGCAGTGGCCCTAGCGGGAGCCATGAGCAGTTCTTC. Residues: CASSGPSGSHEQFF.